This TCR beta chain comes out of a study of blood T cell repertoires in COVID-19. On the study more broadly: Samples came from the United States, Italy and Spain, spanning acute and convalescent COVID-19. T cells, B-cell-depleted T cells, or PBMCs provided the cDNA or gDNA that served as material.

Sequenced by immunoSEQ multiplex PCR; TCRdb stores in-frame clones only, minus some. The table records over 90,000 clones, 82% of them present only once. In this sample, this clone turned up once. Germline loops: CDR1 SGHVS, CDR2 FQNEAQ. V was clipped by 4 bases and J by 5 bases; unmatched bases: 9. This CDR3 region has 15 residues. The chain links TRBV7-8 to TRBJ2-5, with 8 positions matching TRBD2. The clonotype was recovered from a man aged 50 to 59 with active or convalescent COVID-19. Sequenced: peripheral blood. In DNA, the CDR3 is TGTGCCAGCAGCTCATCCGGGGGACTAGTGGAGACCCAGTACTTC. It is translated as CASSSSGGLVETQYF.